This TCR beta chain emerged from a study of blood T cell repertoires in COVID-19. Across the study: In each case, the material was cDNA or gDNA derived from T cells, B-cell-depleted T cells, or PBMCs.

Original methodology: Counts of nucleated cells, estimated from reference gene primer amplification, were obtained. TCRdb keeps only in-frame clones here, not all; method: immunoSEQ multiplex PCR. Clone size and the V and J calls come from that table; the DNA yielded D and trimming. Here the sample spans more than 250,000 clones, approximately 89% being singletons. Trimming stripped 11 bases from V and 5 bases from J, with 14 bases between. CDR1 and CDR2 (germline): LNHNV, YYDKDF (reference sequence). This CDR3 is built from 12 residues. The cohort comprised adults aged about 18 to 89 years residing in about two dozen US areas. Categorization into cohorts depended on clinical history that participants reported.

Sequenced input: PBMCs or T cells enriched from blood (not recorded which). The rearrangement joins TRBV15 to TRBJ2-3, with D possibly being TRBD2 (6 bases). The sequence came from a woman between 35 and 50 years old with acute COVID-19. The DNA of the CDR3 is TGTGCCTCCGGGGGAGGAGGAGATACGCAGTATTTT. As protein: CASGGGGDTQYF.